The 2 T cell receptor beta chains reported below all come from one sample, sequenced in a study of shared clonotypes between healthy human individuals. The repertoire was sequenced with immunoSEQ multiplex PCR; TCRdb's copy has only in-frame clones and lacks some. The profile shows more than 2 million clones, 85% to 95% of them singletons. Sequenced input: naive CD4+ T cells sorted from blood. Subset defined: CD45RA+ positively selected. These TCRs come from a man younger than 35 in good health.

The chain has TRBV7-9 and TRBJ2-1; D unresolved. Germline V CDR1 and CDR2: SEHNR, FQNEAQ (reference sequence). The CDR3 totals 14 residues. The V end was cut by 5 bases, the J end by 1 base, with 9 bases between. CDR3 in amino acids: CASSTQLSYNEQFF. For the CDR3, the DNA is TGTGCCAGCAGCACGCAGTTGTCCTACAATGAGCAGTTCTTC.

The CDR3 loop reads CATSRRRGINQPQHF. As DNA, the CDR3 is TGTGCCACCAGCCGGAGAAGGGGGATCAATCAGCCCCAGCATTTT. The chain carries TRBV15 and TRBJ1-5; tentative D call: TRBD1 (6 bases). Germline V gives CDR1 LNHNV, CDR2 YYDKDF (reference sequence). This CDR3 has 15 amino acids. V dropped 5 bases and J dropped 3 bases, with 14 bases sitting between them.